This is a list of T cell receptor beta chains from one sample in a study of shared clonotypes between healthy human individuals. Here immunoSEQ multiplex PCR was the method, and the copy in TCRdb shows in-frame clones only, minus some. The data show fewer than 550,000 clones, approximately 79% seen once. Sequencing was performed on PBMCs. The receptors were sampled from a woman in her 40s in good health. Some clones in this sample may be carry-over from other donors' samples. The CDR3 runs from the conserved cysteine through the conserved F or W. D genes are given only for firm matches. The listing skips clone size in some rows; elsewhere it reads once, few, many or a size class.

V	length	J	size	D	DNA	CDR3
TRBV7-2	16	TRBJ2-3	.	TRBD2	TGTGCCAGCAGCCCGGCACTAGCGGGAGGGTCAGATACGCAGTATTTT	CASSPALAGGSDTQYF
TRBV18	14	TRBJ2-3	.	.	TGTGCCAGCTCACCGGGACCCAACACAGATACGCAGTATTTT	CASSPGPNTDTQYF
TRBV29-1	12	TRBJ2-5	.	.	TGCAGCGTAGAGATATTCCAAGAGACCCAGTACTTC	CSVEIFQETQYF
TRBV5-4	15	TRBJ1-2	.	.	TGTGCCAGCAGCTTGGGGGTACAGTCCCAGAGCGGCTACACCTTC	CASSLGVQSQSGYTF
TRBV5-1	14	TRBJ1-1	.	.	TGCGCCAGCAGCTTGGCCCGGAGGGACACTGAAGCTTTCTTT	CASSLARRDTEAFF
TRBV19	16	TRBJ2-3	.	.	TGTGCCAGTAGTATAGGTAGGAGCCCTAGCACAGATACGCAGTATTTT	CASSIGRSPSTDTQYF
TRBV27	14	TRBJ1-5	.	.	TGTGCCAGCAGTGGCGGAACAAAAAATCAGCCCCAGCATTTT	CASSGGTKNQPQHF
TRBV5-1	15	TRBJ2-3	.	TRBD2	TGCGCCAGCAGCTTGACTAGCGGGAGTAGGGATACGCAGTATTTT	CASSLTSGSRDTQYF
TRBV6-1	15	TRBJ2-1	.	TRBD2	TGTGCCAGCAGTCGCGGACTAGTTGGCTCCAATGAGCAGTTCTTC	CASSRGLVGSNEQFF
TRBV6-5	15	TRBJ2-7	.	TRBD2	TGTGCCAGCAGTTACTCCCGGGAGGGCCTCTGGGGGCAGTACTTC	CASSYSREGLWGQYF
TRBV4-3	15	TRBJ2-5	.	TRBD2	TGCGCCAGCAGCCAAGAGAGGACGGGAGGAGAGACCCAGTACTTC	CASSQERTGGETQYF
TRBV28	14	TRBJ1-5	.	.	TGTGCCAGCAGTATCCCGGGGGGCCGTCAGCCCCAGCATTTT	CASSIPGGRQPQHF
TRBV19	13	TRBJ2-3	.	.	TGTGCCAGTAGTGTCGGACAATTTGATACGCAGTATTTT	CASSVGQFDTQYF
TRBV28	14	TRBJ1-5	few	.	TGTGCCAGCAGTTTATGGGGTAGCAATCAGCCCCAGCATTTT	CASSLWGSNQPQHF
TRBV11-2	16	TRBJ2-2	.	TRBD2	TGTGCCAGCAGCAAGGGGAGGGACCCGGGCACCGGGGAGCTGTTTTTT	CASSKGRDPGTGELFF
TRBV4-1	16	TRBJ1-1	once	.	TGCGCCAGCAGCCAAGAGAACAGGGTAAAGGGGACTGAAGCTTTCTTT	CASSQENRVKGTEAFF
TRBV11-2	14	TRBJ2-3	.	.	TGTGCCAGCAGCTTCGACCAAAGCACAGATACGCAGTATTTT	CASSFDQSTDTQYF
TRBV5-5	15	TRBJ1-5	.	.	TGTGCCAGCAGCCCGAGGGGGTTTGGCAATCAGCCCCAGCATTTT	CASSPRGFGNQPQHF
TRBV6-5	16	TRBJ1-1	.	.	TGTGCCAGCAGTTACCGCCAGGTTGGGGTAGGGACTGAAGCTTTCTTT	CASSYRQVGVGTEAFF
TRBV7-3	15	TRBJ1-5	.	.	TGTGCCAGCCGCTCTTCCTCAGGGACGGGTCAGCCCCAGCATTTT	CASRSSSGTGQPQHF
TRBV10-2	14	TRBJ1-4	few	.	TGCGCCAGCAGTGACAGGGACGCTAATGAAAAACTGTTTTTT	CASSDRDANEKLFF
TRBV27	17	TRBJ1-6	.	.	TGTGCCAGCAGTTTATCGAGACAGGTCAGCTATAATTCACCCCTCCACTTT	CASSLSRQVSYNSPLHF
TRBV19	17	TRBJ2-7	.	TRBD1	TGTGCCAGTAGTATAGACCCGACAGGGGGGGACTCCTACGAGCAGTACTTC	CASSIDPTGGDSYEQYF
TRBV29-1	17	TRBJ2-1	.	TRBD2	TGCAGCGCCAATAGAGGTCTAGCGGGAGGAATCGGCAATGAGCAGTTCTTC	CSANRGLAGGIGNEQFF
TRBV18	16	TRBJ1-3	.	TRBD1	TGTGCCAGCTCACCAACAGGGGGGAACTCTGGAAACACCATATATTTT	CASSPTGGNSGNTIYF
TRBV5-1	16	TRBJ2-5	.	TRBD2	TGCGCCAGCAGCTTGGAAGGGCTAGCGGGACTGGAGACCCAGTACTTC	CASSLEGLAGLETQYF
TRBV5-4	15	TRBJ2-3	.	.	TGTGCCAGCAGCTTGGTTTCAGGGGAGGTAGATACGCAGTATTTT	CASSLVSGEVDTQYF
TRBV10-1	14	TRBJ1-1	.	.	TGCGCCAGCAGTGAGTCCAACAGCTACACTGAAGCTTTCTTT	CASSESNSYTEAFF
TRBV28	12	TRBJ1-1	.	.	TGTGCCAGCACCCCCCAGACCGATGAAGCTTTCTTT	CASTPQTDEAFF
TRBV5-1	15	TRBJ2-4	.	.	TGCGCCAGCAGCTTGGATGGACAGTCGCTAAACATTCAGTACTTC	CASSLDGQSLNIQYF
TRBV6-1	13	TRBJ2-5	.	TRBD2	TGTGCCAGCAGTCGGACTAGCTGGGAGACCCAGTACTTC	CASSRTSWETQYF
TRBV28	14	TRBJ1-2	.	.	TGTGCCAGCAGTCCCCCGGGGGGGCCGCATGGCTACACCTTC	CASSPPGGPHGYTF
TRBV23-1	15	TRBJ2-3	.	TRBD2	TGCGCCCCCCCCCGGGGCGAGCGGGAGACAGATACGCAGTATTTT	CAPPRGERETDTQYF
TRBV11-3	15	TRBJ2-3	.	TRBD2	TGTGCCAGCAGCTTAGGGGGACTATCCACAGATACGCAGTATTTT	CASSLGGLSTDTQYF
TRBV4-3	16	TRBJ2-7	.	.	TGCGCCAGCAGCCATCTAGGGGGGGGCCGCTCCTACGAGCAGTACTTC	CASSHLGGGRSYEQYF
TRBV5-1	15	TRBJ2-7	.	.	TGCGCCAGCAGTCCGAACAAACAGGGGAGGTTCGAGCAGTACTTC	CASSPNKQGRFEQYF
TRBV6-5	15	TRBJ1-4	.	.	TGTGCCAGCAGTTATGGGATAGGGGATAATGAAAAACTGTTTTTT	CASSYGIGDNEKLFF